This TCR beta chain was obtained from a study of cytomegalovirus exposure and HLA in healthy donors. Study-level background: As released early, the data held approximately 80 million unique TCRs from HLA-typed donors. Points from the study as a whole: The study recorded some 160 TCR beta chains that were cytomegalovirus-associated. With high specificity and sensitivity, the classifier reportedly diagnosed cytomegalovirus status.

With regard to this clone: Its specificity is unknown.

CDR3 length: 14 residues. V was pared by 4 bases and J by 2 bases, with 12 bases between. In germline, CDR1 is SGDLS, CDR2 YYNGEE. 60 Vbeta and 13 Jbeta primers were used in PCR. Some clones are missing from TCRdb's copy, which holds only in-frame ones; the method was immunoSEQ multiplex PCR. Of over 150,000 clones listed, under 80% are singletons. The sequenced sample was PBMCs. The rearrangement uses TRBV9 and TRBJ1-1; D unresolved. The clonotype comes from a man aged 40-50 years in good health and CMV-seronegative. DNA for the CDR3: TGTGCCAGCAGCCTCGGAGGTGTTAACACTGAAGCTTTCTTT. Residues: CASSLGGVNTEAFF. The full variable domain, rest sourced from reference TRBV9 and TRBJ1-1, is DSGVTQTPKHLITATGQRVTLRCSPRSGDLSVYWYQQSLDQGLQFLIQYYNGEERAKGNILERFSAQQFPDLHSELNLSSLELGDSALYFCASSLGGVNTEAFFGQGTRLTVV.